This T cell receptor (beta chain) appears in the sequencing data of a study of cytomegalovirus exposure and HLA in healthy donors. PCR involved 60 Vbeta and 13 Jbeta primers. Assay used: immunoSEQ multiplex PCR; TCRdb lists only in-frame clones, some missing. The sample carries about 130,000 clones, around four fifths recorded once. This CDR3 comprises 14 residues. CDR1 and CDR2 (germline): SGHNT, YYREEE (reference sequence). V dropped 0 bases and J dropped 7 bases, with 11 bases sitting between them. The chain uses TRBV5-4 and TRBJ1-3; D not certain. Sample: PBMCs. The clonotype originates from a man between 35 and 55 years old in good health and CMV-seronegative. CDR3 in amino acids: CASSLVGGGNTIYF. DNA for the CDR3: TGTGCCAGCAGCTTGGTGGGAGGCGGGAACACCATATATTTT.